This TCR beta chain was profiled in a study of T-cell reconstitution after alpha-beta-depleted transplantation in children. Unique molecular identifiers tagged the TCRbeta library. From the PCR reads, TCRdb called clonotypes with MiXCR, one entry per CDR3 protein. The sample carries roughly 790,000 distinct CDR3 sequences, approximately 15% recorded once. The J segment lost 0 bases and the V segment lost 6 bases, leaving 6 bases of the junction unmatched. In germline, CDR1 is SGHTA, CDR2 FQGTGA. The CDR3 totals 15 residues. This clonotype turned up a few times. The antigen remains unidentified. Study outcomes and limitations: The authors attributed T-cell counts and diversity one year after transplant mostly to newly produced T cells. Some patients' high day-60 TCRbeta diversity was traced to surviving recipient T cells and thymic progenitors. Reportedly, only several hundred clones from non-depleted graft cells drove alpha-beta T-cell counts at about two months.

This material consisted of PBMCs, mostly from graft donor cells, taken 360 days after TCRalphabeta/CD19-depleted stem cell transplant. The receptor was isolated from a male patient younger than 18 who had a stem cell transplant for acute lymphoblastic leukemia, so the T cells may come from the graft donor. This rearrangement joins TRBV7-3 to TRBJ2-7, with TRBD2 matching over 9 bases. CDR3 nucleotides: TGTGCCAGCAGGACCCCTAGCGGGATCTCCTACGAGCAGTACTTC. Translating gives CASRTPSGISYEQYF.